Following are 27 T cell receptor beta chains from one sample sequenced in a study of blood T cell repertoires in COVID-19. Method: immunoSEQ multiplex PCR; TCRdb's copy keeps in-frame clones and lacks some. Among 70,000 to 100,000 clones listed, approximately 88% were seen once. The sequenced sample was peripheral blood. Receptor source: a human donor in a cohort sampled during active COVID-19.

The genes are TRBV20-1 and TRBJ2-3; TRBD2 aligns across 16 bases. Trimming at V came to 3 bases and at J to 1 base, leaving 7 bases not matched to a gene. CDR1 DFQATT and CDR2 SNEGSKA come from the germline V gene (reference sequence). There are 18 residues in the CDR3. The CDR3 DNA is TGCAGTGCTAGTAAAGGGACTAGCGGGAGGGTTGGCACAGATACGCAGTATTTT. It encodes CSASKGTSGRVGTDTQYF.

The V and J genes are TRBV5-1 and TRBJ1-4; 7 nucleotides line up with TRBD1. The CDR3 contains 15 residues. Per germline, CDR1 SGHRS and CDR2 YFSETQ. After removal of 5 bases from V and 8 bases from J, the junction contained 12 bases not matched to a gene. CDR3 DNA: TGCGCCAGCAGTCAGATAACAGGGGATAACGAAAAACTGTTTTTT. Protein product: CASSQITGDNEKLFF.

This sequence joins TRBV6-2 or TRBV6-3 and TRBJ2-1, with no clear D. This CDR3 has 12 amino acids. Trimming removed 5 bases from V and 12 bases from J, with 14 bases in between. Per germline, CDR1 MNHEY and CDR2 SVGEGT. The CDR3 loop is CASSIPYSVQFF. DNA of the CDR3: TGTGCCAGCAGTATCCCTTACAGTGTGCAGTTCTTC.

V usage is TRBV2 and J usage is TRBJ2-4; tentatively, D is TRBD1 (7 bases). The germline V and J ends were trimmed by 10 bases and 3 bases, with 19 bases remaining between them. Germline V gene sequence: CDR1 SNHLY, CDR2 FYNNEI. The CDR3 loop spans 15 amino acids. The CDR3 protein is CANRKGARGKNIQYF. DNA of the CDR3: TGTGCCAACCGTAAGGGGGCGCGGGGCAAAAACATTCAGTACTTC.

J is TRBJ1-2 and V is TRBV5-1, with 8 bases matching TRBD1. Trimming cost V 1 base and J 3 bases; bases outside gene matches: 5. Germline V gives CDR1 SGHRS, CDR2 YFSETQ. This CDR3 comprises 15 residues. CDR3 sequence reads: CASSLQGAAYYGYTF. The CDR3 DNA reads TGCGCCAGCAGCTTGCAGGGGGCGGCTTACTATGGCTACACCTTC. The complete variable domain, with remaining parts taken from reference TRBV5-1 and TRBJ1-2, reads KAGVTQTPRYLIKTRGQQVTLSCSPISGHRSVSWYQQTPGQGLQFLFEYFSETQRNKGNFPGRFSGRQFSNSRSEMNVSTLELGDSALYLCASSLQGAAYYGYTFGSGTRLTVV.

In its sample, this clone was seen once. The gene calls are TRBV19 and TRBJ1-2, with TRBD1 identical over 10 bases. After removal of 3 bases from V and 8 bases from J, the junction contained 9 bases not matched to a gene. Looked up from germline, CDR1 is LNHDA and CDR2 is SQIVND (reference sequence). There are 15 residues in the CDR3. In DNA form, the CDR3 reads TGTGCCAGTAGTATGCTGGGACAGGGGTCGGGCGGCTACACCTTC. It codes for CASSMLGQGSGGYTF. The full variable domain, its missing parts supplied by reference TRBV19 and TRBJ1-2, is DGGITQSPKYLFRKEGQNVTLSCEQNLNHDAMYWYRQDPGQGLRLIYYSQIVNDFQKGDIAEGYSVSREKKESFPLTVTSAQKNPTAFYLCASSMLGQGSGGYTFGSGTRLTVV.

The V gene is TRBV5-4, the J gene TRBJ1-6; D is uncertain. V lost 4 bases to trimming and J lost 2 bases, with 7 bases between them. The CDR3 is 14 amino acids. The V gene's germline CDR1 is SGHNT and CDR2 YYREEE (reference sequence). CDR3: CASSREAYNSPLHF. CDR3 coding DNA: TGTGCCAGCAGCAGGGAGGCCTATAATTCACCCCTCCACTTT.

The CDR3 sequence: CASSEGRGSEAFF. Written as DNA, the CDR3 is TGTGCCAGCAGTGAAGGTAGAGGGTCTGAAGCTTTCTTT. The chain has TRBV6-1 and TRBJ1-1; D unresolved. There are 13 residues in the CDR3. Germline assignment: CDR1 MNHNS and CDR2 SASEGT. The V end was cut by 1 base, the J end by 6 bases, with 9 bases between.

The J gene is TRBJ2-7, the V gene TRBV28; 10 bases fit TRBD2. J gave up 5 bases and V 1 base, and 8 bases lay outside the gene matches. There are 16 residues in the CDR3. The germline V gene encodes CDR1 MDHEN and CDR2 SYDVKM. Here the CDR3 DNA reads TGTGCCAGCAGTTTATTATCAGCGGGAGGGTCCAACGAGCAGTACTTC. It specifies CASSLLSAGGSNEQYF.

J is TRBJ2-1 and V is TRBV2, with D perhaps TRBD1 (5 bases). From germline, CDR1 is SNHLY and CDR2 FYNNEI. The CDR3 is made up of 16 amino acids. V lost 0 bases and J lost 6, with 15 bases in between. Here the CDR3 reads CASSEAQGRYSNEQFF. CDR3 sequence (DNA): TGTGCCAGCAGTGAAGCCCAGGGTAGATATTCCAATGAGCAGTTCTTC.

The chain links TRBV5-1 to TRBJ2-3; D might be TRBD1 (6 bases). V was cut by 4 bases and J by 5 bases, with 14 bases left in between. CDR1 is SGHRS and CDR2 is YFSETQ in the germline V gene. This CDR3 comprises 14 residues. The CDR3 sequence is CASSKQGIKDTQYF. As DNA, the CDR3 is TGCGCCAGCAGCAAACAGGGTATTAAAGATACGCAGTATTTT.

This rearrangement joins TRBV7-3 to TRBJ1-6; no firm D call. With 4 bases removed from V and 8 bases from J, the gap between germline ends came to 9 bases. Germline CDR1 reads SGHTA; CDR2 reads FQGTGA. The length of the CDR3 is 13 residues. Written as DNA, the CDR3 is TGTGCCAGCAGCTCCTTCCGAGATTCACCCCTCCACTTT. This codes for CASSSFRDSPLHF.

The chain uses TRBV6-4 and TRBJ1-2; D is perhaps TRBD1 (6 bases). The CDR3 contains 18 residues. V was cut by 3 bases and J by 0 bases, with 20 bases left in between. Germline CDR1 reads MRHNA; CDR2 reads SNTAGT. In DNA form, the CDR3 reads TGTGCCAGCAGTGATAATCGGGGGGGCCTCACCCCTAACTATGGCTACACCTTC. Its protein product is CASSDNRGGLTPNYGYTF.

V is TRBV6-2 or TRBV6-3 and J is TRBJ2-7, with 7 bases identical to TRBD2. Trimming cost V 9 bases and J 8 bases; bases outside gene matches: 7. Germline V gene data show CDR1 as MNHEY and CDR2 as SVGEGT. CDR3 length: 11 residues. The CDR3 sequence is CARSKREKQYF. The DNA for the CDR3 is TGTGCCAGGAGTAAGCGGGAAAAGCAGTACTTC.

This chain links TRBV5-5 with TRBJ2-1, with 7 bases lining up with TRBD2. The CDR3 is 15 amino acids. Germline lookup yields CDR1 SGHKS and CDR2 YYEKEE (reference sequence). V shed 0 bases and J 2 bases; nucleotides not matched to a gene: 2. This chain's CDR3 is CASSLASGTYNEQFF. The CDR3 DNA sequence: TGTGCCAGCAGCTTGGCCAGCGGGACCTACAATGAGCAGTTCTTC.

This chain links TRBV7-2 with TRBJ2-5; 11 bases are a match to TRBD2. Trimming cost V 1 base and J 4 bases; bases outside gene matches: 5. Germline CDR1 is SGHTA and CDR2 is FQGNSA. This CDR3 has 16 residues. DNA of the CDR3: TGTGCCAGCAGCTTAGGTCTAGCGGGAGGCGGAGAGACCCAGTACTTC. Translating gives CASSLGLAGGGETQYF.

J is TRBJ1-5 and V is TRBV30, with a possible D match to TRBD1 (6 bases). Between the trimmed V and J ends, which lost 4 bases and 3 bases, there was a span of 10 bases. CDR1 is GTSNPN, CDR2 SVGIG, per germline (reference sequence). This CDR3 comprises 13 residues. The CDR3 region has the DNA TGTGCCTGGAATCAGGGGAACAATCAGCCCCAGCATTTT. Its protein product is CAWNQGNNQPQHF. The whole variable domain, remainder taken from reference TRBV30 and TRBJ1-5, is SQTIHQWPATLVQPVGSPLSLECTVEGTSNPNLYWYRQAAGRGLQLLFYSVGIGQISSEVPQNLSASRPQDRQFILSSKKLLLSDSGFYLCAWNQGNNQPQHFGDGTRLSIL.

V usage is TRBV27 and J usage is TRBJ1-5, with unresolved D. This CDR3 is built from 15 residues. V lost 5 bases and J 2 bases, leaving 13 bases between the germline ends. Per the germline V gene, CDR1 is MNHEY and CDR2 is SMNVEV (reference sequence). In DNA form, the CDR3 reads TGTGCCAGCAGTAAACTAGGTTTAGGCAATCAGCCCCAGCATTTT. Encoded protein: CASSKLGLGNQPQHF.

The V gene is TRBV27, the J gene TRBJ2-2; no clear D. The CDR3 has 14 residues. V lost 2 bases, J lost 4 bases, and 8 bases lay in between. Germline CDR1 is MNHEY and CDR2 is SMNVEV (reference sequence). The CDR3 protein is CASSLPRGTGELFF. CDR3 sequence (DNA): TGTGCCAGCAGTTTACCCCGCGGCACCGGGGAGCTGTTTTTT.

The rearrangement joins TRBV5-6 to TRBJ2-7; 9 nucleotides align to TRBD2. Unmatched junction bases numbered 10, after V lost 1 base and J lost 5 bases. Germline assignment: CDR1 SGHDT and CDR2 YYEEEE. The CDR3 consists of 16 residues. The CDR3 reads CASSLRSSGSLNEQYF. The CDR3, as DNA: TGTGCCAGCAGCTTGAGGAGTAGCGGGAGTCTAAACGAGCAGTACTTC.

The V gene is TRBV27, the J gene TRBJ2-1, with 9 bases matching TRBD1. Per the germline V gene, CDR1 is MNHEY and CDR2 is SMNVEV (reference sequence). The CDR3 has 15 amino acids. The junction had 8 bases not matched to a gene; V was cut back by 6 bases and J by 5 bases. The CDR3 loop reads CASRKQGASNNEQFF. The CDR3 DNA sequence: TGTGCCAGCAGAAAACAGGGGGCGTCTAACAATGAGCAGTTCTTC.

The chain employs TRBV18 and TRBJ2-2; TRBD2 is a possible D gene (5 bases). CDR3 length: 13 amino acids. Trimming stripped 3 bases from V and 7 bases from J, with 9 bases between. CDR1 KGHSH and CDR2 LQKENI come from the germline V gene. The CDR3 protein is CASSPGSHGELFF. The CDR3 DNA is TGTGCCAGCTCACCGGGGAGTCACGGGGAGCTGTTTTTT.

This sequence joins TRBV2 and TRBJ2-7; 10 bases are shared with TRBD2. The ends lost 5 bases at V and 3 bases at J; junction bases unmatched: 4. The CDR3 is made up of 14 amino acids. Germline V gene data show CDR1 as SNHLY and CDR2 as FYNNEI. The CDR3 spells CASSLGLAIYEQYF. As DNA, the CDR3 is TGTGCCAGCAGTCTGGGACTAGCGATCTACGAGCAGTACTTC.

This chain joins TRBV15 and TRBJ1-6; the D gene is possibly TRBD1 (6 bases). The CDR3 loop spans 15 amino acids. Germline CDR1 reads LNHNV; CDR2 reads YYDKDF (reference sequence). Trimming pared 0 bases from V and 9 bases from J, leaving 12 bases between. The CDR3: CATSRDRGGGSPLHF. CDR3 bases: TGTGCCACCAGCAGAGATAGAGGGGGGGGTTCACCCCTCCACTTT. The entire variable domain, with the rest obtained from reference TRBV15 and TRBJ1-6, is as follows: DAMVIQNPRYQVTQFGKPVTLSCSQTLNHNVMYWYQQKSSQAPKLLFHYYDKDFNNEADTPDNFQSRRPNTSFCFLDIRSPGLGDTAMYLCATSRDRGGGSPLHFGNGTRLTVT.

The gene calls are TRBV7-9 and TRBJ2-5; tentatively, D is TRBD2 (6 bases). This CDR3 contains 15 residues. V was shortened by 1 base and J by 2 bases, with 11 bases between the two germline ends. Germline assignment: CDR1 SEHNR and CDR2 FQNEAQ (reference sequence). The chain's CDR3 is CASSLGVGGQETQYF. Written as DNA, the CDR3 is TGTGCCAGCAGCTTAGGTGTGGGAGGTCAAGAGACCCAGTACTTC.

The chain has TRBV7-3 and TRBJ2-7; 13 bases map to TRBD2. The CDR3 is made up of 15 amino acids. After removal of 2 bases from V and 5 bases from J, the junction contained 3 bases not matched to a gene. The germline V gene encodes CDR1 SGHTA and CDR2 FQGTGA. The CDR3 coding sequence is TGTGCCAGCAGCTTAGGACTAGCGGGAGTCAACGAGCAGTACTTC. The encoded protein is CASSLGLAGVNEQYF.

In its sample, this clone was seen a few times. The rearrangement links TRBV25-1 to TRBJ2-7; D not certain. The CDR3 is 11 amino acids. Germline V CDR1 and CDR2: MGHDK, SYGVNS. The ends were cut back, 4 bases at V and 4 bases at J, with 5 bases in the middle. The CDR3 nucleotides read TGTGCCAGCAGTGGTATATACGAGCAGTACTTC. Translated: CASSGIYEQYF.